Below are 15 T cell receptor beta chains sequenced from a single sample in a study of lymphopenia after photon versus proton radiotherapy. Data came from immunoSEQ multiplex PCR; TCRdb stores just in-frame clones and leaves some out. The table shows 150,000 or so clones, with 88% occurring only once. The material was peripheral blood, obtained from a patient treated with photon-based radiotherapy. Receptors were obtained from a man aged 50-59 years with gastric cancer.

In DNA form, the CDR3 reads TGTGCCAGCAGTTATAGTAGCACAGATACGCAGTATTTT. Its translation: CASSYSSTDTQYF. The genes are TRBV27 and TRBJ2-3; D remains ambiguous. CDR1 and CDR2 (germline): MNHEY, SMNVEV (reference sequence). Trimming stripped 4 bases from V and 0 bases from J, with 5 bases between. The CDR3 is made up of 13 amino acids.

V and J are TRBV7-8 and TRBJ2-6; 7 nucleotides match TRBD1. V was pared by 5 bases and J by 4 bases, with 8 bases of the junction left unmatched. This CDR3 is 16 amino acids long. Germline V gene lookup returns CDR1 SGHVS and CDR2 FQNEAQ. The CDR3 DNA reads TGTGCCAGCAGCATCAAGACAGGGACGGGGGCCAACGTCCTGACTTTC. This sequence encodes CASSIKTGTGANVLTF.

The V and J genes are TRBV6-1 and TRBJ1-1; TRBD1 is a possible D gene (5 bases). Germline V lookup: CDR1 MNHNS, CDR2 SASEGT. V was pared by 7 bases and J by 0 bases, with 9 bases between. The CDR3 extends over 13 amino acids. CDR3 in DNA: TGTGCCAGCACAACAGGTATGAACACTGAAGCTTTCTTT. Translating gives CASTTGMNTEAFF.

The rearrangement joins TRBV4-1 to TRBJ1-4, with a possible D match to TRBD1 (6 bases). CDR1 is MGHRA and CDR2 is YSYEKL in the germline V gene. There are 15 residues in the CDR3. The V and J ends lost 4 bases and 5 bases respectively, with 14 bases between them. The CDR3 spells CASSLSGTQNEKLFF. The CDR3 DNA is TGCGCCAGCAGCCTCTCCGGGACACAGAATGAAAAACTGTTTTTT.

The CDR3 protein is CASRGGAAKNIQYF. The CDR3 nucleotides read TGTGCCAGCAGGGGAGGGGCCGCCAAAAACATTCAGTACTTC. This chain joins TRBV6-5 and TRBJ2-4; 7 nucleotides line up with TRBD2. Germline CDR1 and CDR2: MNHEY and SVGAGI. There are 14 residues in the CDR3. J lost 1 base, V lost 6 bases, and 3 bases had no gene match.

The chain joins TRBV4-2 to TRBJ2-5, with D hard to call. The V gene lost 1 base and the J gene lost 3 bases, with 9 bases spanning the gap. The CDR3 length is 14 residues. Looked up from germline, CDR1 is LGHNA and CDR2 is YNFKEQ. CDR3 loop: CASSQARKEETQYF. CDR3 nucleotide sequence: TGTGCCAGCAGCCAAGCCAGGAAGGAAGAGACCCAGTACTTC.

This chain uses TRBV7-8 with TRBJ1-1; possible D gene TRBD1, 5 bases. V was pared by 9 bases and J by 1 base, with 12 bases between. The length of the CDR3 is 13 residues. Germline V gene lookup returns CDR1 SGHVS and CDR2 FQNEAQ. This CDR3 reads CASREGWNTEAFF. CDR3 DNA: TGTGCCAGTCGCGAGGGGTGGAACACTGAAGCTTTCTTT.

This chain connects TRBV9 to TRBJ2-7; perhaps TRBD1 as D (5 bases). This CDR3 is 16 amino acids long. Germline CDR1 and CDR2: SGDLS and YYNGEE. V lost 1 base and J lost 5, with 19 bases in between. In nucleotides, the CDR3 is TGTGCCAGCAGCGTAAAACCAGTGGGGCAGGTCGACGAGCAGTACTTC. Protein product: CASSVKPVGQVDEQYF.

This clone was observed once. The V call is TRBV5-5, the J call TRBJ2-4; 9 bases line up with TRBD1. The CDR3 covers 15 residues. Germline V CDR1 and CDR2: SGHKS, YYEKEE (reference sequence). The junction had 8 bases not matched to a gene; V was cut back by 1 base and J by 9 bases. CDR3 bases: TGTGCCAGCAGCTTGCTAGGGACAGGGTTGGGCATTCAGTACTTC. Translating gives CASSLLGTGLGIQYF.

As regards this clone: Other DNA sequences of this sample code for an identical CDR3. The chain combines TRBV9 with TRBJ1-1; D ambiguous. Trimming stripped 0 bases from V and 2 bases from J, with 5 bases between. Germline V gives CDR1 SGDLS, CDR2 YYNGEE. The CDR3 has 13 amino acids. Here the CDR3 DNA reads TGTGCCAGCAGCGTAGGAGATAACACTGAAGCTTTCTTT. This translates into CASSVGDNTEAFF.

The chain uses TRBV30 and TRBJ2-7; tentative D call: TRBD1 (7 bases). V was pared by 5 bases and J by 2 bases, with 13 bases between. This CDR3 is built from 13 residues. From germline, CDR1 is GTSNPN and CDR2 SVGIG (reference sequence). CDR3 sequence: CAWGGTDPYEQYF. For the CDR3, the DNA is TGTGCCTGGGGCGGGACAGACCCCTACGAGCAGTACTTC.

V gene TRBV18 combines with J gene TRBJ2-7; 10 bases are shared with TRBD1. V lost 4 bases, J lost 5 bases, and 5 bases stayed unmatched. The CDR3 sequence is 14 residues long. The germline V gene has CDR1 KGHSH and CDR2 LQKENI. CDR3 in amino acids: CASSRPTGGHEQYF. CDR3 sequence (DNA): TGTGCCAGCTCACGGCCGACAGGGGGCCACGAGCAGTACTTC.

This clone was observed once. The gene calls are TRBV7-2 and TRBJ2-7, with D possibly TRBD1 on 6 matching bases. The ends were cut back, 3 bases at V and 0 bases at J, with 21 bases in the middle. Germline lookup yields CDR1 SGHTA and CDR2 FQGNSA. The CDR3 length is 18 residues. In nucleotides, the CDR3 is TGTGCCAGCAGCTTCCGGACAAATCGACAGGTTTTCTCCTACGAGCAGTACTTC. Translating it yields CASSFRTNRQVFSYEQYF. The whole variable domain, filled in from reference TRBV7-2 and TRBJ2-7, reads GAGVSQSPSNKVTEKGKDVELRCDPISGHTALYWYRQSLGQGLEFLIYFQGNSAPDKSGLPSDRFSAERTGGSVSTLTIQRTQQEDSAVYLCASSFRTNRQVFSYEQYFGPGTRLTVT.

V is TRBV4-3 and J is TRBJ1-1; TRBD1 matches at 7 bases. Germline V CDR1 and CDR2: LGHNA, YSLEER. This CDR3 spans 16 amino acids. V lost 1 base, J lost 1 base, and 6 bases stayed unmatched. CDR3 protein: CASSQGGGRANTEAFF. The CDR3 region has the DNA TGCGCCAGCAGCCAAGGAGGGGGCAGGGCGAACACTGAAGCTTTCTTT.

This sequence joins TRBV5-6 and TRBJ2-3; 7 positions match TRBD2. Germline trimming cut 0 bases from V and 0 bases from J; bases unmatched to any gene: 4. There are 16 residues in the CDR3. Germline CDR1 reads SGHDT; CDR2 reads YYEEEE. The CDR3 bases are TGTGCCAGCAGCTTGGAGGCGGGAGAGAGCACAGATACGCAGTATTTT. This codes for CASSLEAGESTDTQYF.